Listed below are T cell receptor beta chains from one sample, sequenced in a study of neurological immune-mediated disorders. In TCRdb, the 5' RACE reads were re-called with MiXCR into one record per CDR3 protein. The repertoire holds 66,000 or so distinct CDR3 sequences, with less than 5.5% as singletons. The sample taken for sequencing was PBMCs. The origin of the receptors is a woman in her twenties or thirties with multiple sclerosis. Both conserved end residues are part of each CDR3. A D gene is named only where the DNA matches it firmly. Expanded clones are given a class, and other clones once, few, many or no size at all.

v_call: TRBV20-1; d_call: .; clone_size: many; j_call: TRBJ1-6; cdr3_nt: TGCAGTGCTAGGGGGGACTATAATTCACCCCTCCACTTT; cdr3_aa: CSARGDYNSPLHF
v_call: TRBV12-3/TRBV12-4; d_call: .; clone_size: many; j_call: TRBJ2-5; cdr3_nt: TGTGCCAGCACTTCTTCCGGGGGTGGGGAGACCCAGTACTTC; cdr3_aa: CASTSSGGGETQYF
v_call: TRBV20-1; d_call: TRBD2; clone_size: many; j_call: TRBJ2-3; cdr3_nt: TGCAGTGCCCCCGGGGGGGGAGGGACAGATACGCAGTATTTT; cdr3_aa: CSAPGGGGTDTQYF
v_call: TRBV5-6; d_call: .; clone_size: many; j_call: TRBJ2-4; cdr3_nt: TGTGCCAGCAGCGTGGGGCAGGAGGCCAAAAACATTCAGTACTTC; cdr3_aa: CASSVGQEAKNIQYF
v_call: TRBV9; d_call: .; clone_size: .; j_call: TRBJ2-2; cdr3_nt: TGTGCCAGCAGCGTAGAGAGAGAGGGCCCCGGGGAGCTGTTTTTT; cdr3_aa: CASSVEREGPGELFF
v_call: TRBV12-3/TRBV12-4; d_call: .; clone_size: many; j_call: TRBJ2-7; cdr3_nt: TGTGCCAGCAGTTTATCTGGTACCGAGCAGTACTTC; cdr3_aa: CASSLSGTEQYF
v_call: TRBV5-1; d_call: TRBD2; clone_size: few; j_call: TRBJ2-1; cdr3_nt: TGCGCCAGCAGCTTGCATCCTAGCGGGGGAGAACGCAATGAGCAGTTCTTC; cdr3_aa: CASSLHPSGGERNEQFF
v_call: TRBV20-1; d_call: .; clone_size: many; j_call: TRBJ1-1; cdr3_nt: TGCAGTGCTAGACAGGACAGAGAAGCTTTCTTT; cdr3_aa: CSARQDREAFF
v_call: TRBV3-1; d_call: TRBD2; clone_size: many; j_call: TRBJ2-7; cdr3_nt: TGTGCCAGCAGCTTGGGACTAGCTGGAGAGCAGTACTTC; cdr3_aa: CASSLGLAGEQYF
v_call: TRBV10-3; d_call: .; clone_size: many; j_call: TRBJ2-5; cdr3_nt: TGTGCCATCAGATTGGGGGCACGCGAGACCCAGTACTTC; cdr3_aa: CAIRLGARETQYF
v_call: TRBV7-9; d_call: .; clone_size: few; j_call: TRBJ1-4; cdr3_nt: TGTGCCAGCAGCTTTTCAGGACGGGTTAATGAAAAACTGTTTTTT; cdr3_aa: CASSFSGRVNEKLFF
v_call: TRBV5-5; d_call: .; clone_size: .; j_call: TRBJ2-7; cdr3_nt: TGTGCCAGCAGCTTACGGATCGGTCTGTCCTACGAGCAGTACTTC; cdr3_aa: CASSLRIGLSYEQYF
v_call: TRBV2; d_call: TRBD1; clone_size: many; j_call: TRBJ2-2; cdr3_nt: TGTGCCAGCAGGAAAGGGACAGGGGCGGGCACCGGGGAGCTGTTTTTT; cdr3_aa: CASRKGTGAGTGELFF
v_call: TRBV5-1; d_call: .; clone_size: many; j_call: TRBJ2-5; cdr3_nt: TGCGCCAGCAGCTTGCACGGGTTGGAGACCCAGTACTTC; cdr3_aa: CASSLHGLETQYF
v_call: TRBV5-5; d_call: TRBD2; clone_size: many; j_call: TRBJ2-2; cdr3_nt: TGTGCCAGCAGCAGTCTAGCGGGGGGGCCGGGAACCGGGGAGCTGTTTTTT; cdr3_aa: CASSSLAGGPGTGELFF
v_call: TRBV20-1; d_call: TRBD1; clone_size: many; j_call: TRBJ1-2; cdr3_nt: TGCAGTGCTAGAGAGGGGGACAGGTCCTTCTATGGCTACACCTTC; cdr3_aa: CSAREGDRSFYGYTF
v_call: TRBV21-1; d_call: .; clone_size: many; j_call: TRBJ2-1; cdr3_nt: TGTGCCAGCAGTACGTGTAATGAGCAGTTCTTC; cdr3_aa: CASSTCNEQFF
v_call: TRBV7-2; d_call: .; clone_size: many; j_call: TRBJ2-1; cdr3_nt: TGTGCCAGCAGCCGCCCGGACCTCTACAATGAGCAGTTCTTC; cdr3_aa: CASSRPDLYNEQFF
v_call: TRBV3-1; d_call: .; clone_size: .; j_call: TRBJ1-1; cdr3_nt: TGTGCCAGCAGCCAAGATCTAGTTTCTTGGGCCCCGAACACTGAAGCTTTCTTT; cdr3_aa: CASSQDLVSWAPNTEAFF
v_call: TRBV29-1; d_call: .; clone_size: .; j_call: TRBJ2-1; cdr3_nt: TGCAGCGTTGAGCGCCCAGGGGATCTGTTCTTC; cdr3_aa: CSVERPGDLFF
v_call: TRBV20-1; d_call: .; clone_size: .; j_call: TRBJ2-1; cdr3_nt: TGCAGTGCTACCACCCTATCCGATGAGCAGTTCTTC; cdr3_aa: CSATTLSDEQFF
v_call: TRBV5-1; d_call: .; clone_size: many; j_call: TRBJ1-2; cdr3_nt: TGCGCCAGCACACTTGGGCCCGGAAACCTGCATGGCTACACCTTC; cdr3_aa: CASTLGPGNLHGYTF
v_call: TRBV27; d_call: TRBD1; clone_size: many; j_call: TRBJ1-4; cdr3_nt: TGTGCCAGCAGTTTCGGCAGGGGGAATGAAAAACTGTTTTTT; cdr3_aa: CASSFGRGNEKLFF
v_call: TRBV20-1; d_call: .; clone_size: many; j_call: TRBJ2-1; cdr3_nt: TGCAGTGCTAGTCCTGGGACTGGGCCTGGGGGCGAGCAGTTCTTC; cdr3_aa: CSASPGTGPGGEQFF
v_call: TRBV5-6; d_call: TRBD1; clone_size: many; j_call: TRBJ2-6; cdr3_nt: TGTGCCAGCAGCGTGTACAGGGGAACCGGGGCCAACGTCCTGACTTTC; cdr3_aa: CASSVYRGTGANVLTF
v_call: TRBV20-1; d_call: .; clone_size: many; j_call: TRBJ2-2; cdr3_nt: TGCAGTGCAGAGACAAGGACCGGGGAGCTGTTTTTT; cdr3_aa: CSAETRTGELFF
v_call: TRBV5-1; d_call: TRBD1; clone_size: many; j_call: TRBJ1-6; cdr3_nt: TGCGCCAGCAGCTTTGGGGACAGGGGACTCTCACCCCTCAACTTT; cdr3_aa: CASSFGDRGLSPLNF
v_call: TRBV6-2/TRBV6-3; d_call: TRBD1; clone_size: .; j_call: TRBJ2-1; cdr3_nt: TGTGCCGGAAGACGAGACAGGGGTCAGTACAATGAGCAGTTCTTC; cdr3_aa: CAGRRDRGQYNEQFF
v_call: TRBV20-1; d_call: TRBD2; clone_size: .; j_call: TRBJ2-5; cdr3_nt: TGCAGTGCTAGAGGGGCTAGCGGGGACCAAGAGACCCAGTACTTC; cdr3_aa: CSARGASGDQETQYF
v_call: TRBV12-3/TRBV12-4; d_call: TRBD2; clone_size: many; j_call: TRBJ2-2; cdr3_nt: TGTGCCAGCAGAGGACTAGCGGGGGGGACCGGGGAGCTGTTTTTT; cdr3_aa: CASRGLAGGTGELFF
v_call: TRBV5-1; d_call: .; clone_size: many; j_call: TRBJ2-5; cdr3_nt: TGCGCCAGCAGCTTGGCAGGAGCTCAAGAGACCCAGTACTTC; cdr3_aa: CASSLAGAQETQYF
v_call: TRBV4-1; d_call: TRBD2; clone_size: .; j_call: TRBJ2-3; cdr3_nt: TGCGCCAGCAGCCAAGAACGAGCGGGGGGTTTAAATACGCAGTATTTT; cdr3_aa: CASSQERAGGLNTQYF
v_call: TRBV20-1; d_call: .; clone_size: many; j_call: TRBJ1-6; cdr3_nt: TGCAGTGCTAAAAACAGGAGGAATAATTCACCCCTCCACTTT; cdr3_aa: CSAKNRRNNSPLHF
v_call: TRBV20-1; d_call: TRBD1; clone_size: many; j_call: TRBJ1-1; cdr3_nt: TGCAGTGCTAGAGAGGTGGGGACAGGGGCTGAAGCTTTCTTT; cdr3_aa: CSAREVGTGAEAFF
v_call: TRBV7-6; d_call: .; clone_size: many; j_call: TRBJ1-6; cdr3_nt: TGTGCCAGCAGCTCGGACAATCCTAATTCACCCCTCCACTTT; cdr3_aa: CASSSDNPNSPLHF
v_call: TRBV24-1; d_call: .; clone_size: medium-sized; j_call: TRBJ2-2; cdr3_nt: TGTGCCACCAGTAGGGTCGAGGGACACAGCACCGGGGAGCTGTTTTTT; cdr3_aa: CATSRVEGHSTGELFF
v_call: TRBV12-3/TRBV12-4; d_call: .; clone_size: many; j_call: TRBJ2-2; cdr3_nt: TGTGCCAGCAACCAACTACCCGGGGAGCTGTTTTTT; cdr3_aa: CASNQLPGELFF
v_call: TRBV7-6; d_call: .; clone_size: many; j_call: TRBJ1-1; cdr3_nt: TGTGCCAGCAGCCGGGGTCAACGGGGGGGGACTGAAGCTTTCTTT; cdr3_aa: CASSRGQRGGTEAFF
v_call: TRBV5-1; d_call: TRBD2; clone_size: few; j_call: TRBJ2-3; cdr3_nt: TGCGCCAGCAAAGCAGCAGGTGGCAGCGGGGGCACAGATACGCAGTATTTT; cdr3_aa: CASKAAGGSGGTDTQYF
v_call: TRBV5-4; d_call: .; clone_size: many; j_call: TRBJ1-6; cdr3_nt: TGTGCCAGCAGCTTGGGGAATACGAATTCACCCCTCCACTTT; cdr3_aa: CASSLGNTNSPLHF
v_call: TRBV20-1; d_call: TRBD2; clone_size: many; j_call: TRBJ2-3; cdr3_nt: TGCAGTGCCGGACTAGCGGTGATGGGTACGCAGTATTTT; cdr3_aa: CSAGLAVMGTQYF
v_call: TRBV12-3/TRBV12-4; d_call: .; clone_size: many; j_call: TRBJ2-1; cdr3_nt: TGTGCCAGCAGTTTGGGCAGGGAGAAGTTCTTC; cdr3_aa: CASSLGREKFF
v_call: TRBV4-1; d_call: .; clone_size: .; j_call: TRBJ2-5; cdr3_nt: TGCGCCAGCAGCCAAGGAGAACGGACGGAGGGGGAGACCCAGTACTTC; cdr3_aa: CASSQGERTEGETQYF
v_call: TRBV6-1; d_call: .; clone_size: .; j_call: TRBJ2-5; cdr3_nt: TGTGCCAGCAGTCGTCAGGGTCGAGAGACCCAGTACTTC; cdr3_aa: CASSRQGRETQYF
v_call: TRBV20-1; d_call: TRBD1; clone_size: few; j_call: TRBJ2-3; cdr3_nt: TGCAGTGCTAGCAGGACAGGTTCAACACAGATGGATACGCAGTATTTT; cdr3_aa: CSASRTGSTQMDTQYF
v_call: TRBV5-1; d_call: TRBD2; clone_size: many; j_call: TRBJ2-3; cdr3_nt: TGCGCCAGCAGCTTGGCCGGGAGGGCTGGAGATACGCAGTATTTT; cdr3_aa: CASSLAGRAGDTQYF
v_call: TRBV20-1; d_call: .; clone_size: many; j_call: TRBJ2-3; cdr3_nt: TGCAGTGCTCGAAAATACTTAGGGGGAACGACAGATACGCAGTATTTT; cdr3_aa: CSARKYLGGTTDTQYF
v_call: TRBV12-3/TRBV12-4; d_call: TRBD1; clone_size: .; j_call: TRBJ1-6; cdr3_nt: TGTGCCAGCACCCTGGGACAGGGAGGTAATTCACCCCTCAACTTT; cdr3_aa: CASTLGQGGNSPLNF
v_call: TRBV28; d_call: .; clone_size: many; j_call: TRBJ1-3; cdr3_nt: TGTGCCAGCTGGCCGGGACGCATGTCCTTCTCTGGAAACACCATATATTTT; cdr3_aa: CASWPGRMSFSGNTIYF
v_call: TRBV15; d_call: .; clone_size: many; j_call: TRBJ2-3; cdr3_nt: TGTGCCACCAGCAACCTACAGGGTGATACGCAGTATTTT; cdr3_aa: CATSNLQGDTQYF
v_call: TRBV6-6; d_call: .; clone_size: few; j_call: TRBJ1-4; cdr3_nt: TGTGCCAGCAAGACGGAAACCGCGGGGGAAAAACTGTTTTTT; cdr3_aa: CASKTETAGEKLFF
v_call: TRBV15; d_call: TRBD1; clone_size: many; j_call: TRBJ1-5; cdr3_nt: TGTGCCACCAGCAGAGGGGGGGACAGGGGTTTTCAGCCCCAGCATTTT; cdr3_aa: CATSRGGDRGFQPQHF
v_call: TRBV7-3; d_call: .; clone_size: many; j_call: TRBJ2-5; cdr3_nt: TGTGCCAGCGGGCGGCCCCAAGAGACCCAGTACTTC; cdr3_aa: CASGRPQETQYF
v_call: TRBV12-3/TRBV12-4; d_call: .; clone_size: many; j_call: TRBJ2-2; cdr3_nt: TGTGCCAGCAGTCCCGACAGTTGGGAGCTGTTTTTT; cdr3_aa: CASSPDSWELFF
v_call: TRBV20-1; d_call: .; clone_size: many; j_call: TRBJ2-4; cdr3_nt: TGCAGTGCTACAACGGACAGTCTAGCCAAAAACATTCAGTACTTC; cdr3_aa: CSATTDSLAKNIQYF
v_call: TRBV20-1; d_call: TRBD1; clone_size: many; j_call: TRBJ1-1; cdr3_nt: TGCAGTGCTAGTCGACCTGGACAGGGGGCTGAAGCTTTCTTT; cdr3_aa: CSASRPGQGAEAFF
v_call: TRBV6-2/TRBV6-3; d_call: TRBD2; clone_size: many; j_call: TRBJ2-2; cdr3_nt: TGTGCCAGCAGGCCCCTGACTAGCGGGGGGAACACCGGGGAGCTGTTTTTT; cdr3_aa: CASRPLTSGGNTGELFF